These 12 T cell receptor beta chains were all obtained from the same sample, sequenced in a study of blood T cells in healthy people across ages (dated by TCRdb to the mid-2010s). Receptor libraries were prepared by 5' RACE. TCRdb records Illumina HiSeq 2500 as the sequencer. A second roughly 7 to 11 cycle PCR used a sample-barcoded 5' primer and a J-beta primer mix. TCRdb applied fastp at Q25 and MiXCR to the public reads, then kept only in-frame beta chains. Each CDR3 protein appears once, grouped with its most common genes and DNA. This sample comprises some 940,000 distinct CDR3 sequences, roughly 29% of them detected only once. More than 8.5% of the sample is taken by the ten largest. These data were also filed under a second study, of T cells of mothers and their children.

Specimen: blood. The source is a woman aged 40 to 55 in good health.

This clonotype was seen a single time. This may stem from a read error, because a much larger clone lies one nucleotide away. Here the CDR3 reads CASSPLDRKGRNEQFF. CDR3 DNA sequence: TGTGCCAGCAGCCCCCTAGACAGGAAGGGCCGCAATGAGCAGTTCTTC. This chain uses TRBV12-3 or TRBV12-4 with TRBJ2-1, with a weak D call TRBD1 (6 bases). With 6 bases removed from V and 6 bases from J, the gap between germline ends came to 21 bases. The CDR3 is made up of 16 amino acids.

The CDR3 DNA reads as TGTGCCAGCAGCTTAGGGACGGGCAGCACCTACGAGCAGTACTTC. Protein: CASSLGTGSTYEQYF. This rearrangement joins TRBV7-2 to TRBJ2-7; D remains unclear. The CDR3 loop spans 15 amino acids. Germline assignment: CDR1 SGHTA and CDR2 FQGNSA. The ends were cut back, 1 base at V and 2 bases at J, with 12 bases in the middle.

Comment on this clonotype: Germline is not matched at one junction end, which may reflect a read error. The CDR3 nucleotides read TGTGCCGGCAGTTACTCGCCAGGGATGTCACAAGAGACCCAGTACTTC. This encodes CAGSYSPGMSQETQYF. This chain joins TRBV6-5 and TRBJ2-5; TRBD1 is a possible D gene (5 bases). This CDR3 contains 16 residues. Germline CDR1 reads MNHEY; CDR2 reads SVGAGI.

Comment on this clonotype: A much larger clone sits a single nucleotide away, making a read error possible. The V and J genes are TRBV7-3 and TRBJ2-5, with 11 bases identical to TRBD2. The CDR3 consists of 16 residues. Germline V lookup: CDR1 SGHTA, CDR2 FQGTGA. This CDR3 reads CASCLTGTSGQETQYF. CDR3 nucleotides: TGTGCCAGCTGCTTAACGGGGACTAGCGGACAAGAGACCCAGTACTTC.

For this clonotype: A much bigger clone sits one base away, suggesting this may be a read error. The rearrangement joins TRBV4-1 to TRBJ2-1; TRBD1 matches at 8 bases. Germline values: CDR1 MGHRA, CDR2 YSYEKL. V was pared by 7 bases and J by 12 bases, with 8 bases of the junction left unmatched. This CDR3 is 12 amino acids long. CDR3 in amino acids: CASNKTGDPQFF. The CDR3 DNA is TGCGCCAGCAACAAGACAGGGGATCCGCAGTTCTTC.

As concerns this clonotype: It may be a read error: a sequence one base away is much more abundant. The J gene is TRBJ2-1, the V gene TRBV7-2; TRBD2 agrees at 7 bases. Germline CDR1 SGHTA, CDR2 FQGNSA. The CDR3 sequence is 16 residues long. V gave up 5 bases and J gave up 5 bases; unmatched junction bases: 12. The CDR3 DNA sequence: TGTGCCAGCAGCCCTAGGGCCGGCGGGGGTCACAATGAGCAGTTCTTC. It codes for CASSPRAGGGHNEQFF.

This clonotype showed up just a few times. The gene calls are TRBV7-9 and TRBJ1-5, with 9 positions matching TRBD1. The CDR3 is made up of 17 amino acids. J was trimmed by 7 bases and V by 4 bases; bases with no gene match: 14. Germline V gene lookup returns CDR1 SEHNR and CDR2 FQNEAQ (reference sequence). CDR3 sequence: CASSSNLGTGQGQPQHF. The CDR3 DNA reads TGTGCCAGCAGCTCAAACCTCGGGACAGGGCAAGGGCAGCCCCAGCATTTT.

The chain recombines TRBV7-2 with TRBJ1-2, with D possibly matching TRBD1 (6 bases). V lost 6 bases to trimming and J lost 3 bases, with 14 bases between them. The CDR3 has 14 residues. CDR1 is SGHTA and CDR2 is FQGNSA in the germline V gene. CDR3 in amino acids: CASSDRTADYGYTF. The DNA for the CDR3 is TGTGCCAGCAGTGACCGGACAGCAGACTATGGCTACACCTTC. Looking up the rest from reference TRBV7-2 and TRBJ1-2 gives the full variable domain: GAGVSQSPSNKVTEKGKDVELRCDPISGHTALYWYRQSLGQGLEFLIYFQGNSAPDKSGLPSDRFSAERTGGSVSTLTIQRTQQEDSAVYLCASSDRTADYGYTFGSGTRLTVV.

On this clonotype itself: An end of the junction does not agree with germline; a read error may underlie this. The chain couples TRBV4-2 to TRBJ1-5; 10 nucleotides line up with TRBD1. CDR3 size: 16 residues. Looked up from germline, CDR1 is LGHNA and CDR2 is YNFKEQ. CDR3 coding DNA: TGTGCCAGCAGCCGCGGGACAGGGGATAGCAATCAGCCCCGGCATTTT. Protein sequence: CASSRGTGDSNQPRHF.

This clonotype came up many times. The V gene is TRBV5-1, the J gene TRBJ2-1, with D perhaps matching TRBD1 (6 bases). The length of the CDR3 is 14 residues. V lost 5 bases, J lost 5 bases, and 14 bases lay in between. The germline V gene encodes CDR1 SGHRS and CDR2 YFSETQ. The CDR3: CASRLGALNNEQFF. In nucleotides, the CDR3 is TGCGCCAGCAGGCTGGGGGCGCTAAACAATGAGCAGTTCTTC.

This clonotype has a single count. V usage is TRBV9 and J usage is TRBJ1-5, with 7 bases aligning to TRBD1. CDR1 is SGDLS, CDR2 YYNGEE, per germline. This CDR3 is 15 amino acids long. J gave up 4 bases and V 2 bases, and 6 bases lay outside the gene matches. The CDR3 region has the DNA TGTGCCAGCAGCGTCAGCCCGGGACAGAATCAGCCCCAGCATTTT. This codes for CASSVSPGQNQPQHF.

This clonotype has only one observation. The rearrangement links TRBV25-1 to TRBJ2-5; D possibly corresponds to TRBD2 (6 bases). The CDR3 loop spans 14 amino acids. The germline V and J ends were trimmed by 2 bases and 1 base, with 8 bases remaining between them. Germline V gene lookup returns CDR1 MGHDK and CDR2 SYGVNS. For the CDR3, the DNA is TGTGCCAGCAGTGAAAAGACTAGCCAAGAGACCCAGTACTTC. It specifies CASSEKTSQETQYF.